What follows is one TCR beta chain and its context. Template switching was used to attach UMIs, which incorporated a 6-nucleotide sample barcode. TCRdb reanalyzed the 5' RACE reads, giving one entry per CDR3 protein sequence and no DNA. The data include a few hundred thousand distinct CDR3 sequences; the top ten clones carry more than 2%. The source of the sample is a study of monozygotic twins with inflammatory bowel disease. The CDR3 sequence is 15 residues long. From germline, CDR1 is MDHEN and CDR2 SYDVKM. Material for sequencing was blood. This sequence originates from a human donor with ulcerative colitis or Crohn's disease, or a healthy co-twin of an affected twin (not recorded which). The chain uses TRBV28 and TRBJ2-5; with no DNA, the TCRdb D assignment of TRBD1 cannot be verified. The CDR3 loop is CASSQGTSKQETQYF.